This T cell receptor beta chain comes out of a study of CXCR3-negative and CXCR3-positive naive CD8 T cells. The authors prepared UMI-labeled TRB cDNA libraries by 5' RACE. TCRdb processed the 5' RACE reads again and assigns one entry to each CDR3 protein, with no DNA. There are tens of thousands of distinct CDR3 sequences in the sample, with about 0.4% held by the top ten. With about 300,000 cells each, the CD8+ T cell subsets were individually sorted in triplicate. Broader study findings: CXCR3-negative naive cells had less hydrophobic TRB CDR3s than did CXCR3-positive naive cells. Partially decreased CXCR3 expression was recorded after cryopreservation, and fresh PBMCs were used in most assays.

The CDR3 is made up of 15 amino acids. Germline V CDR1 and CDR2: LNHNV, YYDKDF (reference sequence). As for this clonotype: Its antigen is as yet unknown.

The chain employs TRBV15 and TRBJ2-6; the TCRdb D gene call, TRBD1, has no DNA to confirm it. This sequence was found in a human donor in good health. Some clones in this sample may be carry-over from other donors' samples. The sample taken for sequencing was naive CXCR3- CD8+ T cells from blood. The sample's subset: CD45RO-CCR7+CD27+CD95- naive CD8+ T cells lacking CXCR3 (TNR3-). The CDR3 is CATSTDREGANVLTF.